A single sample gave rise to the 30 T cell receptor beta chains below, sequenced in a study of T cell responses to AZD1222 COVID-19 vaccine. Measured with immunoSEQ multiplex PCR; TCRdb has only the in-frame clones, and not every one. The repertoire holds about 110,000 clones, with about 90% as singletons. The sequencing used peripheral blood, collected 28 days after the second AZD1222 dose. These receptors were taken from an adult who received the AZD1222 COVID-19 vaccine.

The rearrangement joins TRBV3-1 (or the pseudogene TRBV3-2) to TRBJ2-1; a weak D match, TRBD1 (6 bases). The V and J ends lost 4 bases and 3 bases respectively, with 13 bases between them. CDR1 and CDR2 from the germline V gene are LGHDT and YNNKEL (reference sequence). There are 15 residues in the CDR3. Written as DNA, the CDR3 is TGTGCCAGCAGCCCGACAGGTGTAGGCTACAATGAGCAGTTCTTC. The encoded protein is CASSPTGVGYNEQFF.

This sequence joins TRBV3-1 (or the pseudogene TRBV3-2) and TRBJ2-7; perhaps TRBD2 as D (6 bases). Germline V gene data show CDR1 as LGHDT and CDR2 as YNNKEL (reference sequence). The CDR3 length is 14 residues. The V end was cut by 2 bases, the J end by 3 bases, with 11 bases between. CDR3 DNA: TGTGCCAGCAGCCAACGGCCCGGGGGCTACGAGCAGTACTTC. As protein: CASSQRPGGYEQYF.

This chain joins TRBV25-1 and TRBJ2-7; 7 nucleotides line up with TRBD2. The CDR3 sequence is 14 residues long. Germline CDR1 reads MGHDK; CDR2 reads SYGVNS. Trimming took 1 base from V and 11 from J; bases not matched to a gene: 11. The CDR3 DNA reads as TGTGCCAGCAGTGAATTAGGGAGGGGAGCGTCGGAGTACTTC. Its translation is CASSELGRGASEYF.

In nucleotides, the CDR3 is TGTGCCAGCAGCTTAGTCCCCACAGATACGCAGTATTTT. Residues: CASSLVPTDTQYF. The gene calls are TRBV7-9 and TRBJ2-3; D gene uncertain. CDR1 and CDR2 (germline): SEHNR, FQNEAQ (reference sequence). Trimming pared 1 base from V and 2 bases from J, leaving 4 bases between. The CDR3 is 13 residues long.

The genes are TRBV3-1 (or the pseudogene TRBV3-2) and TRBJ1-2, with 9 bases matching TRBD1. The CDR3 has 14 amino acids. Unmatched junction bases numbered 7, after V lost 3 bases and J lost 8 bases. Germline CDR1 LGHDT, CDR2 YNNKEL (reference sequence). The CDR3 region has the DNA TGTGCCAGCAGCCATCAGGGACAGGGATCGGGCTACACCTTC. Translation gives CASSHQGQGSGYTF.

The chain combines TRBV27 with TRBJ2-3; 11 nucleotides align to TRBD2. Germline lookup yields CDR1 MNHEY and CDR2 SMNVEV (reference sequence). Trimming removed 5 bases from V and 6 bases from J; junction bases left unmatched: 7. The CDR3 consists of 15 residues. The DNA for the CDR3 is TGTGCCAGCAGTCTCCCGACTAGCGGGGCTGATACGCAGTATTTT. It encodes CASSLPTSGADTQYF.

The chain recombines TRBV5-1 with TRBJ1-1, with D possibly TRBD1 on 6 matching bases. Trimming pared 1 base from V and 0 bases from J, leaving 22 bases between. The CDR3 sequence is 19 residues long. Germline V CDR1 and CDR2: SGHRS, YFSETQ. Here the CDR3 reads CASSLRPTGMNLMNTEAFF. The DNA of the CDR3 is TGCGCCAGCAGCTTGCGGCCAACAGGGATGAATCTTATGAACACTGAAGCTTTCTTT. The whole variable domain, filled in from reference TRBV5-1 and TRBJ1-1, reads KAGVTQTPRYLIKTRGQQVTLSCSPISGHRSVSWYQQTPGQGLQFLFEYFSETQRNKGNFPGRFSGRQFSNSRSEMNVSTLELGDSALYLCASSLRPTGMNLMNTEAFFGQGTRLTVV.

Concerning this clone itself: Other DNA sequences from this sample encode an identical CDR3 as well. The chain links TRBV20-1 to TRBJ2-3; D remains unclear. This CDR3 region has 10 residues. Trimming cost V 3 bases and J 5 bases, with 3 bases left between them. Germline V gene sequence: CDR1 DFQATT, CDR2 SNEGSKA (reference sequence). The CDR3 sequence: CSASEDTQYF. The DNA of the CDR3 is TGCAGTGCTAGTGAAGATACGCAGTATTTT.

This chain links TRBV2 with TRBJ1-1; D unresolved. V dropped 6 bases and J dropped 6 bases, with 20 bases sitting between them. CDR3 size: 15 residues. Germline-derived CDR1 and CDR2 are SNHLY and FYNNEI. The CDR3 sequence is CASRARRNGNPEAFF. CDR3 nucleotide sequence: TGTGCCAGCAGAGCAAGACGGAACGGTAACCCTGAAGCTTTCTTT.

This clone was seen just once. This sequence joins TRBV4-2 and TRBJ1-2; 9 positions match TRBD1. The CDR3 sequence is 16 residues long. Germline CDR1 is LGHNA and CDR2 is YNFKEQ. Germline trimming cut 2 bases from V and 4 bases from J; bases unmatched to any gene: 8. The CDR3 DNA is TGTGCCAGCAGCCAAACCGGGACAGGGAAGGCCTATGGCTACACCTTC. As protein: CASSQTGTGKAYGYTF.

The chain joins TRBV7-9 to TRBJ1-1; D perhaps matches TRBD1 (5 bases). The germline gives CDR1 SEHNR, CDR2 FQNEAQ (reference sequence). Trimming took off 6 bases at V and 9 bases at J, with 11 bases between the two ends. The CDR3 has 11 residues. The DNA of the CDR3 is TGTGCCAGCAGACGGGGCACCCAAGCTTTCTTT. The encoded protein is CASRRGTQAFF. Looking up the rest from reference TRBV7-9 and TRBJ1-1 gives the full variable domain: DTGVSQNPRHKITKRGQNVTFRCDPISEHNRLYWYRQTLGQGPEFLTYFQNEAQLEKSRLLSDRFSAERPKGSFSTLEIQRTEQGDSAMYLCASRRGTQAFFGQGTRLTVV.

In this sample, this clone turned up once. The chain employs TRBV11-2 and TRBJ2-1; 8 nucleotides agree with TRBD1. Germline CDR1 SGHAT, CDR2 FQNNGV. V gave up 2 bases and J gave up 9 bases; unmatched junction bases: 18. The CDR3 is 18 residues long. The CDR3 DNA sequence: TGTGCCAGCAGCTTAAGAGGGGTCCGACAGGGGTTCGGGAGTGAGCAGTTCTTC. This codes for CASSLRGVRQGFGSEQFF.

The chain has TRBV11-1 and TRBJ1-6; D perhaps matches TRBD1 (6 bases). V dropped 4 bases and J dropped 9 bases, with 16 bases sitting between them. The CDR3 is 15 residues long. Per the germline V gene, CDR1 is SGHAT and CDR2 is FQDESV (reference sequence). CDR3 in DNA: TGTGCCAGCAGCTCGAAGGGGGTTCGTGGTTCACCCCTCCACTTT. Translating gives CASSSKGVRGSPLHF.

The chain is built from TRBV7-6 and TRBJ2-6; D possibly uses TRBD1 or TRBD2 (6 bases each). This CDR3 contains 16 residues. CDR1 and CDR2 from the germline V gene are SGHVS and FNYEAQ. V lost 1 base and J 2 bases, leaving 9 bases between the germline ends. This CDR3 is CASSLVGGPGANVLTF. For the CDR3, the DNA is TGTGCCAGCAGCTTAGTTGGGGGGCCTGGGGCCAACGTCCTGACTTTC. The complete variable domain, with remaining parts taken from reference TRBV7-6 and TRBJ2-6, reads GAGVSQSPRYKVTKRGQDVALRCDPISGHVSLYWYRQALGQGPEFLTYFNYEAQQDKSGLPNDRFSAERPEGSISTLTIQRTEQRDSAMYRCASSLVGGPGANVLTFGAGSRLTVL.

CDR3 sequence (DNA): TGTGCCACCAGCAGAGATCGAGGGGGACCCAACAAGTACGAGCAGTACTTC. This codes for CATSRDRGGPNKYEQYF. The V call is TRBV15, the J call TRBJ2-7; possible D gene TRBD1, 6 bases. Germline V lookup: CDR1 LNHNV, CDR2 YYDKDF (reference sequence). This CDR3 comprises 17 residues. Trimming left V 0 bases short and J 4 bases short, with 19 bases between.

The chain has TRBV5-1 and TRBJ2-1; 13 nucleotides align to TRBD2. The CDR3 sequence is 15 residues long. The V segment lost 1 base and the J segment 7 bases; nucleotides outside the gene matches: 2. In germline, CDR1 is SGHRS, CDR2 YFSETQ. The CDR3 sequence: CASSLWTSGSNEQFF. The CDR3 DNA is TGCGCCAGCAGCTTGTGGACTAGCGGGAGTAATGAGCAGTTCTTC.

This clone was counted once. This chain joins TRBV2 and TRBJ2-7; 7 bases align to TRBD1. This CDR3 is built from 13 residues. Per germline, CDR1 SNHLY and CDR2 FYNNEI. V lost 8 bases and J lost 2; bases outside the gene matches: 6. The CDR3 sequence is CASLRGQAYEQYF. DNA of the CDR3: TGTGCCAGCTTAAGAGGACAGGCCTACGAGCAGTACTTC.

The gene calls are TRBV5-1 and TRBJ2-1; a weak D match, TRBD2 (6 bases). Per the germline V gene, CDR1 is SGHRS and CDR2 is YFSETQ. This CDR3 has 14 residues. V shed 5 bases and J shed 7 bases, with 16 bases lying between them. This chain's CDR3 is CASSVGGVGNEQFF. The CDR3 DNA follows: TGCGCCAGCAGTGTAGGCGGGGTAGGAAATGAGCAGTTCTTC. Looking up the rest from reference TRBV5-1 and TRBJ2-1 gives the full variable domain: KAGVTQTPRYLIKTRGQQVTLSCSPISGHRSVSWYQQTPGQGLQFLFEYFSETQRNKGNFPGRFSGRQFSNSRSEMNVSTLELGDSALYLCASSVGGVGNEQFFGPGTRLTVL.

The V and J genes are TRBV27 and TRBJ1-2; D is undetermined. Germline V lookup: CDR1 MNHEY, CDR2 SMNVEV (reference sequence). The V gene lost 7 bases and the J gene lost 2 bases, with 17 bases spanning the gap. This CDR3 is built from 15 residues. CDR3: CASTTIRYGNYGYTF. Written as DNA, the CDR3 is TGTGCCAGCACCACGATCCGTTATGGGAACTATGGCTACACCTTC.

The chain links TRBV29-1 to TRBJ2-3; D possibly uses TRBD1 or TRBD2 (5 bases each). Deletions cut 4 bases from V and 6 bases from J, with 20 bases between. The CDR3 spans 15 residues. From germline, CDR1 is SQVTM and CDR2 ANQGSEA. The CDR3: CSVVGGPLKGDTQYF. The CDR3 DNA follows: TGCAGCGTTGTTGGAGGACCCCTCAAGGGGGATACGCAGTATTTT.

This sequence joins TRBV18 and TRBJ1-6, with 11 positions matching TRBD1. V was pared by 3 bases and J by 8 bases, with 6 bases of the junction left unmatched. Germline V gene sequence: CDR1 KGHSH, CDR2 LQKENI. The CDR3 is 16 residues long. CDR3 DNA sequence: TGTGCCAGCTCACCGAGACGGGACAGGGGGGATTCACCCCTCCACTTT. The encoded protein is CASSPRRDRGDSPLHF. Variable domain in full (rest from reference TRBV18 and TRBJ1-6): NAGVMQNPRHLVRRRGQEARLRCSPMKGHSHVYWYRQLPEEGLKFMVYLQKENIIDESGMPKERFSAEFPKEGPSILRIQQVVRGDSAAYFCASSPRRDRGDSPLHFGNGTRLTVT.

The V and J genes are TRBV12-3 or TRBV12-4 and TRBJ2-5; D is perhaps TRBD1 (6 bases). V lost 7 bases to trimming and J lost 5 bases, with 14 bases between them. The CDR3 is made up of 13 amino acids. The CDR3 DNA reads TGTGCCAGCATGGAAGCAGGGGTTGAGACCCAGTACTTC. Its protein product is CASMEAGVETQYF.

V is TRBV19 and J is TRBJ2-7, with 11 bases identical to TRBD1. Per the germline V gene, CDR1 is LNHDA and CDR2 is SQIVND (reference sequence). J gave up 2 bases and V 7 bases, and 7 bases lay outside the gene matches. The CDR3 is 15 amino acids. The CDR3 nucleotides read TGTGCCAGTACCCCGCGGGGACAGGGGGCCTACGAGCAGTACTTC. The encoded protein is CASTPRGQGAYEQYF. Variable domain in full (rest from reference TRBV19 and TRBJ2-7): DGGITQSPKYLFRKEGQNVTLSCEQNLNHDAMYWYRQDPGQGLRLIYYSQIVNDFQKGDIAEGYSVSREKKESFPLTVTSAQKNPTAFYLCASTPRGQGAYEQYFGPGTRLTVT.

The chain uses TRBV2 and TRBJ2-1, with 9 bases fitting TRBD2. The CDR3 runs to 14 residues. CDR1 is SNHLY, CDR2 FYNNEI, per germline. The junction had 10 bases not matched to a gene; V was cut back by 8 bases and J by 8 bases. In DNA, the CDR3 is TGTGCCAGCTTAGCGGGAGTGCACTCCTATGAGCAGTTCTTC. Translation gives CASLAGVHSYEQFF. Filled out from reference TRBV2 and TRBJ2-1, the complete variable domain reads EPEVTQTPSHQVTQMGQEVILRCVPISNHLYFYWYRQILGQKVEFLVSFYNNEISEKSEIFDDQFSVERPDGSNFTLKIRSTKLEDSAMYFCASLAGVHSYEQFFGPGTRLTVL.

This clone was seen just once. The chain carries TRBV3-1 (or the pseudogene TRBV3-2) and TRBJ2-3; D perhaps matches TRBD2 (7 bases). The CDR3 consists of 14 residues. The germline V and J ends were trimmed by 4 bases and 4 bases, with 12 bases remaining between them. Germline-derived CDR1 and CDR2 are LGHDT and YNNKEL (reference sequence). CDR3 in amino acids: CASSPRGGSDTQYF. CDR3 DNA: TGTGCCAGCAGCCCGAGGGGGGGCTCAGATACGCAGTATTTT.

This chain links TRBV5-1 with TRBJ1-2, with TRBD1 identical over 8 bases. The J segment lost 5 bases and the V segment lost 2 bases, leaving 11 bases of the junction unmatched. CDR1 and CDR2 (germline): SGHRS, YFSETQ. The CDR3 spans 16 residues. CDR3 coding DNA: TGCGCCAGCAGCTTTCTTCGACAGGGGCACGAGTATGGCTACACCTTC. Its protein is CASSFLRQGHEYGYTF.

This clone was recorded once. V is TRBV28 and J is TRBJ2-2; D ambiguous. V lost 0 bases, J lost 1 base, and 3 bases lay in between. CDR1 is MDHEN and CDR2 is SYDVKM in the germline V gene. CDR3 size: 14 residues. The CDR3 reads CASSLWLNTGELFF. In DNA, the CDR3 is TGTGCCAGCAGTTTATGGCTGAACACCGGGGAGCTGTTTTTT.

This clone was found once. CDR3 nucleotides: TGTGCCAGCGGGCAGGGACGGGGCGAAAAACTGTTTTTT. Translating gives CASGQGRGEKLFF. V and J are TRBV2 and TRBJ1-4; the D gene is possibly TRBD1 (5 bases). Germline V gives CDR1 SNHLY, CDR2 FYNNEI. The CDR3 has 13 residues. Between the trimmed V and J ends, which lost 8 bases and 8 bases, there was a span of 15 bases.

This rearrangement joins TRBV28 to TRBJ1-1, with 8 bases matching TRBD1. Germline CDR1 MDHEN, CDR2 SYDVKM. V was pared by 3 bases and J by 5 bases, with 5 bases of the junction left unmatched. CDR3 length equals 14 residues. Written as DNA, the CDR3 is TGTGCCAGCAGTTTCAGGGGGCGGTATACTGAAGCTTTCTTT. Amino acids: CASSFRGRYTEAFF. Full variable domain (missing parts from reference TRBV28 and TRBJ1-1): DVKVTQSSRYLVKRTGEKVFLECVQDMDHENMFWYRQDPGLGLRLIYFSYDVKMKEKGDIPEGYSVSREKKERFSLILESASTNQTSMYLCASSFRGRYTEAFFGQGTRLTVV.

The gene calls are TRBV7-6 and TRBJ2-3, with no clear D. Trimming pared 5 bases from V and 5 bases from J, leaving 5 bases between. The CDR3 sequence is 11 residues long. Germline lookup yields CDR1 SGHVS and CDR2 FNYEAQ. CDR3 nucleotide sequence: TGTGCCAGCAGCCTCAGAGATACGCAGTATTTT. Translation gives CASSLRDTQYF.